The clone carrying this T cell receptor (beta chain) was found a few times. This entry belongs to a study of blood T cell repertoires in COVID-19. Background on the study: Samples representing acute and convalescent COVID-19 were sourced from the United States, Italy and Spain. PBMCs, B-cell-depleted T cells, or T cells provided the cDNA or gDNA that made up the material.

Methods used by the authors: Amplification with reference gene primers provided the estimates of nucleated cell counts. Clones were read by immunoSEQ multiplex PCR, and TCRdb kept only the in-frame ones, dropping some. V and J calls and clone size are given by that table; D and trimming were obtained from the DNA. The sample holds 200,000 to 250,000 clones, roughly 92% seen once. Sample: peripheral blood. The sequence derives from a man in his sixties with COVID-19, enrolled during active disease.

Here the CDR3 reads CASSLGSNEKLFF. CDR3 nucleotides: TGTGCCAGCAGCTTGGGGAGTAATGAAAAACTGTTTTTT. V gene TRBV5-4 combines with J gene TRBJ1-4; D ambiguous. Germline values: CDR1 SGHNT, CDR2 YYREEE (reference sequence). V lost 0 bases, J lost 4 bases, and 4 bases lay in between. This CDR3 contains 13 residues.